The source of this T cell receptor beta chain is a study of blood T cell repertoires in COVID-19. Study details: Samples came from the United States, Italy and Spain, spanning acute and convalescent COVID-19. Nucleic acid was either cDNA or gDNA, and it came from T cells, B-cell-depleted T cells, or PBMCs.

J gave up 1 base and V 8 bases, and 16 bases lay outside the gene matches. The CDR3 length is 17 residues. Germline values: CDR1 LNHDA, CDR2 SQIVND (reference sequence). In the original analysis: Researchers report that nucleated cell counts were estimated from reference gene primer amplification. Sequencing was performed with immunoSEQ multiplex PCR; in TCRdb, only in-frame clones are kept and a portion is missing. From that table come the V and J calls and clone size; the DNA was used to work out D and trimming. The table records about 290,000 clones, about 82% of them present only once. The sample taken for sequencing was peripheral blood. The TCR originated in a woman aged 45-59 years with active or convalescent COVID-19. The rearrangement uses TRBV19 and TRBJ1-1, with TRBD1 matching 7 bases. In DNA, the CDR3 is TGTGCCAGTCGATATGGGACAAAGGGGGCGTGGAACACTGAAGCTTTCTTT. Amino acids: CASRYGTKGAWNTEAFF.